This T cell receptor beta chain was sequenced during a study of T-cell reconstitution after alpha-beta-depleted transplantation in children. General observations from the study: As was reported, about two months after transplant, alpha-beta T cells came from several hundred expanded graft clones.

V dropped 6 bases and J dropped 2; count of bases not matched to a gene: 3. The CDR3 is made up of 12 amino acids. The germline V gene encodes CDR1 SQVTM and CDR2 ANQGSEA. Unique molecular identifiers were incorporated when the TCRbeta library was constructed. One entry per CDR3 protein, called by TCRdb with MiXCR from the PCR reads. The sample consists of roughly 420,000 distinct CDR3 sequences, 15% to 20% of them appearing once. This clonotype was found many times. Its matching antigen is unknown. The rearrangement joins TRBV29-1 to TRBJ2-5; TRBD2 matches at 7 bases. Specimen: PBMCs, mostly from graft donor cells, collected 360 days after TCRalphabeta/CD19-depleted stem cell transplant. The source of this sequence is a boy younger than two who had a stem cell transplant for Wiskott-Aldrich syndrome, so the T cells may come from the graft donor. CDR3 coding DNA: TGCAGCGTGTCTAGCGGACAAGAGACCCAGTACTTC. Amino acids: CSVSSGQETQYF.